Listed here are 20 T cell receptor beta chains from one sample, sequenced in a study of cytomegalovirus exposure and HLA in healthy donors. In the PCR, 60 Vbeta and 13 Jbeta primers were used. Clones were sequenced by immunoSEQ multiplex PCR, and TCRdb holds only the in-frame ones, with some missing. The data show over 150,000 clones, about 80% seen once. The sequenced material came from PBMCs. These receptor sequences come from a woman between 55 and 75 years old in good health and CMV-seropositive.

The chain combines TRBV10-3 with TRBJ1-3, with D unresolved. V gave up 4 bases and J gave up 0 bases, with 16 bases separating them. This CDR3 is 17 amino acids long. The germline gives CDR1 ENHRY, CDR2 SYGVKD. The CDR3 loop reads CAISALRRASSGNTIYF. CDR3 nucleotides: TGTGCCATCAGTGCCCTACGGCGGGCGAGCTCTGGAAACACCATATATTTT.

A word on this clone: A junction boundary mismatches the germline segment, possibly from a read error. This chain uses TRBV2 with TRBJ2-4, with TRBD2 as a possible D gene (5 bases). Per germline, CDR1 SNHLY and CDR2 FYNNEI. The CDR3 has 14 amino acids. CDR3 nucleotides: TGTGCCAGCAGGGGGAGATTGGGCAAAAACAGTCAGTACTTC. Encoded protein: CASRGRLGKNSQYF.

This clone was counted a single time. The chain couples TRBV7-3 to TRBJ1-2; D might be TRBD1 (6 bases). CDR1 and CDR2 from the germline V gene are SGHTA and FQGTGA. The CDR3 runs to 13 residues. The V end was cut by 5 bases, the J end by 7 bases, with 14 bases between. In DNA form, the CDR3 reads TGTGCCAGCAGCCCAACCTCCAGGGGTGGCTACACCTTC. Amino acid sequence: CASSPTSRGGYTF.

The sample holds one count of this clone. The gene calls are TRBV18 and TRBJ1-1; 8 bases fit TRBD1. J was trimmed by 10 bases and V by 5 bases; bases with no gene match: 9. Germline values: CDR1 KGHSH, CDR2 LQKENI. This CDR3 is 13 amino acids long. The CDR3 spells CASSTGQAPLAFF. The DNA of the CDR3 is TGTGCCAGCTCAACGGGACAGGCCCCGTTAGCTTTCTTT.

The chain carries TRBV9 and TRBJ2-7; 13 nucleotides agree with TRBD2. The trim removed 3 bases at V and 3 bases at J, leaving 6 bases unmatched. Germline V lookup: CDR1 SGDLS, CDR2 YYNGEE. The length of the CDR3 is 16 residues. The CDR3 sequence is CASSGGGTSGNYEQYF. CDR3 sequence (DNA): TGTGCCAGCAGCGGAGGGGGGACTAGCGGGAACTACGAGCAGTACTTC.

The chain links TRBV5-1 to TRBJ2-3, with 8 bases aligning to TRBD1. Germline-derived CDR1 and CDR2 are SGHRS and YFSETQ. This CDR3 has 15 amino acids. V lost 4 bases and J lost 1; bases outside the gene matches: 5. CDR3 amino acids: CASSLGGQGTDTQYF. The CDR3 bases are TGCGCCAGCAGCCTCGGGGGACAGGGCACAGATACGCAGTATTTT.

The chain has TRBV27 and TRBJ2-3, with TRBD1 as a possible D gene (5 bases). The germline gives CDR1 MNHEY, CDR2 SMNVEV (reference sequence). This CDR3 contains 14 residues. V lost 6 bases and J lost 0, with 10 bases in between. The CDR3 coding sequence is TGTGCCAGCAGCCCAGGGCGAAGCACAGATACGCAGTATTTT. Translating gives CASSPGRSTDTQYF.

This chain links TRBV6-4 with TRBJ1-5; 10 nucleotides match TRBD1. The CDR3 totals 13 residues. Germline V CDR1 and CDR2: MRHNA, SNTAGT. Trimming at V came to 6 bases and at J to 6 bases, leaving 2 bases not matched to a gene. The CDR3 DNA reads TGTGCCAGCAGCCGGGACAGGGGTCAGCCCCAGCATTTT. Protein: CASSRDRGQPQHF.

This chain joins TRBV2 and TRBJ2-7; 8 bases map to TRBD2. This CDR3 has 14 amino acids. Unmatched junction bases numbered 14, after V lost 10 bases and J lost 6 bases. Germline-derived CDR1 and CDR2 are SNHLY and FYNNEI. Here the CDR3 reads CATLLAEAAGEQYF. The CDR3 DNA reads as TGTGCCACCCTACTAGCGGAGGCGGCCGGCGAGCAGTACTTC.

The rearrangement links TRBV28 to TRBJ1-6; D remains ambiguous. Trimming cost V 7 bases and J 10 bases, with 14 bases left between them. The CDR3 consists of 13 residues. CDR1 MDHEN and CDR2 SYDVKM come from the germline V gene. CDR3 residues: CASNFGAPSPLHF. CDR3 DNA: TGTGCCAGCAATTTCGGTGCTCCGTCACCCCTCCACTTT.

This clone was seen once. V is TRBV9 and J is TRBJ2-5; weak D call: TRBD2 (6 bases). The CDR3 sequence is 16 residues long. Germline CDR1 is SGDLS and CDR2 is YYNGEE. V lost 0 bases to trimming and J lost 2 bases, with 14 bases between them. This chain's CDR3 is CASSVVPGGSQETQYF. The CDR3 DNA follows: TGTGCCAGCAGCGTAGTACCCGGGGGTTCTCAAGAGACCCAGTACTTC.

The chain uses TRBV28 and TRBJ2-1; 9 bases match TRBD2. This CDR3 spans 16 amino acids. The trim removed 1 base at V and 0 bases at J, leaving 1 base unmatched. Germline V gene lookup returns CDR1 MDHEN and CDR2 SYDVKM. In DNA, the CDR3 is TGTGCCAGCAGTTTATTTAGCGGGAGCTCCTACAATGAGCAGTTCTTC. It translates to CASSLFSGSSYNEQFF.

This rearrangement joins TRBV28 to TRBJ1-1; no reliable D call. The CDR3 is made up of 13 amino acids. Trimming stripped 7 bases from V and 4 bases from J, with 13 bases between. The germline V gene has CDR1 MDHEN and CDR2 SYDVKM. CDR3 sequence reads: CASIPGLSTEAFF. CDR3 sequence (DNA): TGTGCCAGCATTCCCGGTCTGAGCACTGAAGCTTTCTTT. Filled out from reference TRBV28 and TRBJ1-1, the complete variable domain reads DVKVTQSSRYLVKRTGEKVFLECVQDMDHENMFWYRQDPGLGLRLIYFSYDVKMKEKGDIPEGYSVSREKKERFSLILESASTNQTSMYLCASIPGLSTEAFFGQGTRLTVV.

Written as DNA, the CDR3 is TGCGCCAGCAGCCAGGCTCTTCGGATCGGGGTAGTGTCCTACAATGAGCAGTTCTTC. It translates to CASSQALRIGVVSYNEQFF. The chain couples TRBV4-3 to TRBJ2-1; weak D call: TRBD2 (5 bases). V dropped 3 bases and J dropped 1 base, with 22 bases sitting between them. The germline gives CDR1 LGHNA, CDR2 YSLEER. CDR3 size: 19 residues.

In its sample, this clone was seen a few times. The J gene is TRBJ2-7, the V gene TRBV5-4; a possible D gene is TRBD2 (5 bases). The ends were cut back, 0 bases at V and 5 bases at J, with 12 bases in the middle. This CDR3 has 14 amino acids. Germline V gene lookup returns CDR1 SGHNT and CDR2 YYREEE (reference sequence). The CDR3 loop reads CASSLGRGTDEQYF. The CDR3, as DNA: TGTGCCAGCAGCTTGGGACGGGGTACGGACGAGCAGTACTTC. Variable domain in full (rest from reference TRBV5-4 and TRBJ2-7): ETGVTQSPTHLIKTRGQQVTLRCSSQSGHNTVSWYQQALGQGPQFIFQYYREEENGRGNFPPRFSGLQFPNYSSELNVNALELDDSALYLCASSLGRGTDEQYFGPGTRLTVT.

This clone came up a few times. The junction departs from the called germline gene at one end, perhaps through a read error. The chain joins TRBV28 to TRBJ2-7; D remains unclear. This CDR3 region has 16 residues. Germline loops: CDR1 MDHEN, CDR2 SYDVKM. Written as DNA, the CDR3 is TGTGCCAGCAGTTTGTTAGCTATTAGAACCCAACTACGGTTGGACTTC. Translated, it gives CASSLLAIRTQLRLDF. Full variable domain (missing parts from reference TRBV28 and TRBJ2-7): DVKVTQSSRYLVKRTGEKVFLECVQDMDHENMFWYRQDPGLGLRLIYFSYDVKMKEKGDIPEGYSVSREKKERFSLILESASTNQTSMYLCASSLLAIRTQLRLDFGPGTRLTVT.

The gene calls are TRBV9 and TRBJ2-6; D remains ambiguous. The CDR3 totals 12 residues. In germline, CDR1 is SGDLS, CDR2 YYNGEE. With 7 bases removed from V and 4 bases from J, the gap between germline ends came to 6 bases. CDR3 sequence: CASSSGANVLTF. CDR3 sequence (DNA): TGTGCCAGCTCCTCCGGGGCCAACGTCCTGACTTTC.

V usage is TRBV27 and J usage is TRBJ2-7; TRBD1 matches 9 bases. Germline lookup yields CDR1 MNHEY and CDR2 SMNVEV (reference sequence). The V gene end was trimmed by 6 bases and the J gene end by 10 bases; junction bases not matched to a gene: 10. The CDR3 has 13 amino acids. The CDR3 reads CASSRTGVAPQYF. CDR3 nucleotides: TGTGCCAGCAGCCGGACAGGGGTAGCCCCTCAGTACTTC.

CDR3: CASSRQRESYEQYF. The CDR3 DNA follows: TGTGCCAGCAGCCGACAGCGGGAGTCCTACGAGCAGTACTTC. The chain links TRBV4-2 to TRBJ2-7; 8 bases line up with TRBD2. Germline V gene sequence: CDR1 LGHNA, CDR2 YNFKEQ. V gave up 4 bases and J gave up 1 base; unmatched junction bases: 3. The CDR3 runs 14 residues.

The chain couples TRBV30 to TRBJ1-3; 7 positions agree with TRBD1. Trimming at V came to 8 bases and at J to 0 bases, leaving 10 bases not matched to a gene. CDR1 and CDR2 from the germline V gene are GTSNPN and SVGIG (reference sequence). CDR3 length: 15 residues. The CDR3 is CAGWTGRLSGNTIYF. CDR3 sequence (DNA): TGTGCCGGATGGACAGGCCGCCTCTCTGGAAACACCATATATTTT.